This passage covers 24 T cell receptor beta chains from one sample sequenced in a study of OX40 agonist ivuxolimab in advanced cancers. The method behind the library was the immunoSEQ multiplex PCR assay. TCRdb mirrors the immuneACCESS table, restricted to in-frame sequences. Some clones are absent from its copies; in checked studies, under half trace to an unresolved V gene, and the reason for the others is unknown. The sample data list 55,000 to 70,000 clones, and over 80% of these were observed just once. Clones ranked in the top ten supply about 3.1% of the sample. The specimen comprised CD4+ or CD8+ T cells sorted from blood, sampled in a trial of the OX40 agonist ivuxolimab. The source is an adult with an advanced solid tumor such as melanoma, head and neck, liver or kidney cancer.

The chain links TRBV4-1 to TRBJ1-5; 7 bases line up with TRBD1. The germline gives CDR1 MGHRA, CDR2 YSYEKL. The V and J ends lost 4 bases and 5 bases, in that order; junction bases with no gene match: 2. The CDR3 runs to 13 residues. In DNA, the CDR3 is TGCGCCAGCAGCCTCAGGGGGGATCAGCCCCAGCATTTT. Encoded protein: CASSLRGDQPQHF.

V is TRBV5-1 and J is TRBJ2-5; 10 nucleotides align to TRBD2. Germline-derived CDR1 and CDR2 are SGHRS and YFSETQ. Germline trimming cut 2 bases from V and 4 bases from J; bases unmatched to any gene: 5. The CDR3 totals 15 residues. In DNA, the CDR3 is TGCGCCAGCAGCTTTCTAGCGGGGGAGGGAGAGACCCAGTACTTC. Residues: CASSFLAGEGETQYF.

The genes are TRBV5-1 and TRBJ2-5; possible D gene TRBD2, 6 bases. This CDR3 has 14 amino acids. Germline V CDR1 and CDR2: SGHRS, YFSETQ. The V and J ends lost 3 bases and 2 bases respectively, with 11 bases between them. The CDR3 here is CASSSQGGQETQYF. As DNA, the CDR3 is TGCGCCAGCAGCTCCCAGGGAGGACAAGAGACCCAGTACTTC. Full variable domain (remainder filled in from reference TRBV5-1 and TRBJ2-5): KAGVTQTPRYLIKTRGQQVTLSCSPISGHRSVSWYQQTPGQGLQFLFEYFSETQRNKGNFPGRFSGRQFSNSRSEMNVSTLELGDSALYLCASSSQGGQETQYFGPGTRLLVL.

The CDR3 here is CASSLGTETQYF. The CDR3 nucleotides are TGTGCCAGCAGCTTAGGCACAGAGACCCAGTACTTC. The chain is built from TRBV11-2 and TRBJ2-5, with no clear D. The CDR3 sequence is 12 residues long. Germline V CDR1 and CDR2: SGHAT, FQNNGV. Trimming stripped 1 base from V and 4 bases from J, with 4 bases between.

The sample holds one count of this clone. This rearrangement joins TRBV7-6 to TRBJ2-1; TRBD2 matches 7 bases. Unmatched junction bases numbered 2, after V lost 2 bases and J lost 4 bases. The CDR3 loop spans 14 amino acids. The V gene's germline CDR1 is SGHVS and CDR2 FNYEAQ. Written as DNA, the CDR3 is TGTGCCAGCAGCTTAAGCGGGGCTTACAATGAGCAGTTCTTC. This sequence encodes CASSLSGAYNEQFF. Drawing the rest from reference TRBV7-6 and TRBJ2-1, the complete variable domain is GAGVSQSPRYKVTKRGQDVALRCDPISGHVSLYWYRQALGQGPEFLTYFNYEAQQDKSGLPNDRFSAERPEGSISTLTIQRTEQRDSAMYRCASSLSGAYNEQFFGPGTRLTVL.

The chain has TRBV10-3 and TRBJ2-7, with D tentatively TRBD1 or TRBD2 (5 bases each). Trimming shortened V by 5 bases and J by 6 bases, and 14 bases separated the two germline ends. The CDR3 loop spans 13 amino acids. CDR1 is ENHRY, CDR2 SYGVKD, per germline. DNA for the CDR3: TGTGCCATCAGTAGGGTAGGGGCGGGCGAGCAGTACTTC. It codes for CAISRVGAGEQYF.

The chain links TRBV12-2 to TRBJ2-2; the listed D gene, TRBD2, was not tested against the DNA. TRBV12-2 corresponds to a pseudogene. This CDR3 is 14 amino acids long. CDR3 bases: TGTGCAAGTCGCCCCGGGTCTCACACCGGGGAGCTGTTTTTT. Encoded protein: CASRPGSHTGELFF.

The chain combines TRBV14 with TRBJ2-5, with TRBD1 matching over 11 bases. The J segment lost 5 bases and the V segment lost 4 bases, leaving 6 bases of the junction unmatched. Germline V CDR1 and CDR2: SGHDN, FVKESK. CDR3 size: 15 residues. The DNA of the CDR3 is TGTGCCAGCAGCCCAGGACAGGGGGCGAGGGAGACCCAGTACTTC. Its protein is CASSPGQGARETQYF.

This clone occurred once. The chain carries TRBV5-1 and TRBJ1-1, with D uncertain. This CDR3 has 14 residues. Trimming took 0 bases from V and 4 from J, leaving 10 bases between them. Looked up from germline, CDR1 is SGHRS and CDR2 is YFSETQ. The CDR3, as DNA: TGCGCCAGCAGCTTGGGGCAGCTTTTCACTGAAGCTTTCTTT. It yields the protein CASSLGQLFTEAFF.

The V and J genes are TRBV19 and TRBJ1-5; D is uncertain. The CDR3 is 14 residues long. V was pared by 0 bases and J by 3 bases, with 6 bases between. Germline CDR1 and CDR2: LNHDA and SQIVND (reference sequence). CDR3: CASSIDRYNQPQHF. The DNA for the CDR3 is TGTGCCAGTAGTATAGACAGATACAATCAGCCCCAGCATTTT.

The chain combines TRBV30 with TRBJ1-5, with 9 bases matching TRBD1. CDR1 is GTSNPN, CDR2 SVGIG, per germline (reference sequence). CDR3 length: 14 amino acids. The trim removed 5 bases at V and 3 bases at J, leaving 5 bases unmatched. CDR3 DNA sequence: TGTGCCTGGCAGCGGACAGGGGACAATCAGCCCCAGCATTTT. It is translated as CAWQRTGDNQPQHF.

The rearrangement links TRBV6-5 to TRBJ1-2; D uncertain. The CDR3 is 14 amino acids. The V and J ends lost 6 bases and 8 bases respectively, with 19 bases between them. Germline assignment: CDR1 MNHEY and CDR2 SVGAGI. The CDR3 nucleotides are TGTGCCAGCAGCTCGGACGGGAACAAGCGGGGCTACACCTTC. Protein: CASSSDGNKRGYTF.

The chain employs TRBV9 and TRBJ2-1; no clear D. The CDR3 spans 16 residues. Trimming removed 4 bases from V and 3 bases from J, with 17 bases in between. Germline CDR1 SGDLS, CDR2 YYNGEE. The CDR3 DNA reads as TGTGCCAGCAGCCCCCAACTGGTACTTCACTACAATGAGCAGTTCTTC. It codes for CASSPQLVLHYNEQFF.

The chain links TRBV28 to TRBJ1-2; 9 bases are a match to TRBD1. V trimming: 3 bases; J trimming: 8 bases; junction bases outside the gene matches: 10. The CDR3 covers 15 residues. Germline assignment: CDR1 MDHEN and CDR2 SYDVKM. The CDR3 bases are TGTGCCAGCAGTTTCTCTTTGGGACAGGGTAGGGGCTACACCTTC. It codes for CASSFSLGQGRGYTF.

The CDR3 sequence is CASSPGTGSYEQYF. CDR3 nucleotide sequence: TGTGCCAGCAGCCCCGGGACAGGGAGCTACGAGCAGTACTTC. This sequence joins TRBV11-2 and TRBJ2-7; 9 bases line up with TRBD1. Germline lookup yields CDR1 SGHAT and CDR2 FQNNGV. The junction had 5 bases not matched to a gene; V was cut back by 5 bases and J by 3 bases. The CDR3 extends over 14 amino acids. Filled out from reference TRBV11-2 and TRBJ2-7, the complete variable domain reads EAGVAQSPRYKIIEKRQSVAFWCNPISGHATLYWYQQILGQGPKLLIQFQNNGVVDDSQLPKDRFSAERLKGVDSTLKIQPAKLEDSAVYLCASSPGTGSYEQYFGPGTRLTVT.

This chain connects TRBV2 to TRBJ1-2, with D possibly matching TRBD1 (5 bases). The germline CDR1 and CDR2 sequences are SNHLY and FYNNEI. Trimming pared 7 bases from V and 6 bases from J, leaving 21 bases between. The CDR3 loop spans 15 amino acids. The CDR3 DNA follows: TGTGCCAGCATCGAGTCAGGGAACCCTGCCCATGGCTACACCTTC. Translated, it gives CASIESGNPAHGYTF.

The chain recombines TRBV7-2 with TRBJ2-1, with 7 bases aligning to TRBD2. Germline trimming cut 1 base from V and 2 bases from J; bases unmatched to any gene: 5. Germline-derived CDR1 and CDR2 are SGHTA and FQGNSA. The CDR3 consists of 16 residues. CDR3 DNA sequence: TGTGCCAGCAGCTTAGTAGGGCGGGGGACCTACAATGAGCAGTTCTTC. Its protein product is CASSLVGRGTYNEQFF.

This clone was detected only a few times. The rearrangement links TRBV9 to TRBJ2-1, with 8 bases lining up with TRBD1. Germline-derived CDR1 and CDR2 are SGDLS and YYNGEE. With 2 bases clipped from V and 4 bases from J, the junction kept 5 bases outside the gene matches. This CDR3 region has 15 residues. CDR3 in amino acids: CASSVTGETYNEQFF. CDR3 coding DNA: TGTGCCAGCAGCGTGACAGGGGAAACGTACAATGAGCAGTTCTTC.

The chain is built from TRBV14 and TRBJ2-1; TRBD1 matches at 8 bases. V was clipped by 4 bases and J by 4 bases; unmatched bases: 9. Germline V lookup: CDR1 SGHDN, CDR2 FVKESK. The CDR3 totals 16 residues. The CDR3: CASSPSLDRDYNEQFF. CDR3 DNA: TGTGCCAGCAGCCCGAGTTTGGACAGGGATTACAATGAGCAGTTCTTC.

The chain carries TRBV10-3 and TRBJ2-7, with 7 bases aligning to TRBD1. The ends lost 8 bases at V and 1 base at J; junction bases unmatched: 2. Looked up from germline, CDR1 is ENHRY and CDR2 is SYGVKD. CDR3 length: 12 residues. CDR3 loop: CAIAGGSYEQYF. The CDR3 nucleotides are TGTGCCATCGCAGGGGGATCCTACGAGCAGTACTTC.

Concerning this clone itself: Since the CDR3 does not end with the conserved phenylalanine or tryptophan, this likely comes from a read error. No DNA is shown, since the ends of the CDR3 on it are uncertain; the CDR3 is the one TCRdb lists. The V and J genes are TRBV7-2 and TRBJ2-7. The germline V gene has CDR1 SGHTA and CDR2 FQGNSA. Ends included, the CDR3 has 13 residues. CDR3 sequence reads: CASSLGPTDGRIT.

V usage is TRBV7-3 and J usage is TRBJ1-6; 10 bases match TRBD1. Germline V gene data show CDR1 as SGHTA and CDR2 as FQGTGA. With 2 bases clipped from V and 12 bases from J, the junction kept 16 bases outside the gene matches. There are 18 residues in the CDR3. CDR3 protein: CASSLVIPAGTGVVPLHF. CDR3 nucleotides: TGTGCCAGCAGCTTAGTTATCCCAGCCGGGACAGGGGTGGTACCCCTCCACTTT.

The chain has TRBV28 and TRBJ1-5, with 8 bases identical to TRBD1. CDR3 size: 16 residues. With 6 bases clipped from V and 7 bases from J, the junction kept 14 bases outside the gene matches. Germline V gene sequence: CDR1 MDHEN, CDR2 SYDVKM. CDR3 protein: CASRGHQGARGQPQHF. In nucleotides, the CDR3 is TGTGCCAGCAGAGGTCACCAGGGGGCGCGGGGGCAGCCCCAGCATTTT. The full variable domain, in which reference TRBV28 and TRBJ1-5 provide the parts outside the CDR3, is DVKVTQSSRYLVKRTGEKVFLECVQDMDHENMFWYRQDPGLGLRLIYFSYDVKMKEKGDIPEGYSVSREKKERFSLILESASTNQTSMYLCASRGHQGARGQPQHFGDGTRLSIL.

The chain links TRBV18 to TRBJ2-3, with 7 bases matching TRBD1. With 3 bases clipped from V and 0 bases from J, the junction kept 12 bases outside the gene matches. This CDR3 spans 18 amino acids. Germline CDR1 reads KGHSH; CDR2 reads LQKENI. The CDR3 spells CASSPQTGQAMSTDTQYF. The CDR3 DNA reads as TGTGCCAGCTCACCCCAGACCGGACAGGCAATGAGCACAGATACGCAGTATTTT.